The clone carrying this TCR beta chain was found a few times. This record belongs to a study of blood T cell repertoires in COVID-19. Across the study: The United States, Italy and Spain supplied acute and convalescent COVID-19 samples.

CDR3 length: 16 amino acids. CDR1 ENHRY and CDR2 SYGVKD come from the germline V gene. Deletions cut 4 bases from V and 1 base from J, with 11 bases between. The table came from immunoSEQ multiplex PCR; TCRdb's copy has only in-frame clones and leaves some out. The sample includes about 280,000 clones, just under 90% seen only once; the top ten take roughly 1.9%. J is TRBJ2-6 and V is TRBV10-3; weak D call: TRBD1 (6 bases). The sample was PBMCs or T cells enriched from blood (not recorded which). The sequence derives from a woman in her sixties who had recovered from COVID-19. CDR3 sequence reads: CAISATGLSGANVLTF. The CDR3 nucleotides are TGTGCCATCAGTGCGACAGGTTTATCTGGGGCCAACGTCCTGACTTTC.